This TCR beta chain appears in the sequencing data of a study of CXCR3-negative and CXCR3-positive naive CD8 T cells. Study-wide findings and caveats: Much lower diversity was found in memory CD8+ cells, while both naive subsets had comparably high diversity.

With UMI labels, 5' RACE was used to prepare the TRB cDNA libraries. TCRdb re-called the 5' RACE reads; every CDR3 protein appears as one record, without DNA. The table lists 65,000 to 95,000 distinct CDR3 sequences, with around 1.5% in the top ten. Germline V CDR1 and CDR2: LGHNA, YSLEER. The CDR3 runs to 16 residues. As for this clonotype: Its specificity is not known.

The material sequenced was naive CXCR3- CD8+ T cells from blood. The subset here: CD45RO-CCR7+CD27+CD95- naive CD8+ T cells lacking CXCR3 (TNR3-). This sequence joins TRBV4-3 and TRBJ2-2; no DNA is available, so the TRBD1 call from TCRdb remains unchecked. The TCR was taken from a human donor in good health. Some clones in this sample may be carry-over from other donors' samples. The CDR3 spells CASSLKGGPDTGELFF.